The 19 T cell receptor beta chains given below trace back to one sample, sequenced in a study of cytomegalovirus exposure and HLA in healthy donors. The PCR ran on 60 Vbeta and 13 Jbeta primers. The repertoire was sequenced with immunoSEQ multiplex PCR; TCRdb's copy has only in-frame clones and lacks some. The sample carries roughly 200,000 clones, approximately 82% recorded once. Sequenced input: PBMCs. The receptor source for this set is a woman aged 35 to 49 in good health and CMV-seronegative.

The V call is TRBV30, the J call TRBJ1-1; the D is unclear. The CDR3 runs to 18 residues. Germline assignment: CDR1 GTSNPN and CDR2 SVGIG (reference sequence). V lost 0 bases to trimming and J lost 4 bases, with 24 bases between them. The CDR3 sequence is CAWSVIGLSPVRVTEAFF. The CDR3 DNA follows: TGTGCCTGGAGTGTAATAGGACTCTCTCCGGTAAGGGTCACTGAAGCTTTCTTT.

The chain is built from TRBV5-5 and TRBJ1-5; tentatively, D is TRBD1 (5 bases). Trimming removed 0 bases at V and 3 bases at J, with 7 bases between. The germline gives CDR1 SGHKS, CDR2 YYEKEE (reference sequence). This CDR3 contains 14 residues. CDR3 sequence reads: CASSLGQLNQPQHF. The CDR3 DNA follows: TGTGCCAGCAGCTTGGGACAGCTCAATCAGCCCCAGCATTTT.

CDR3 amino acids: CASSQDLLTTGSYEQYF. DNA for the CDR3: TGCGCCAGCAGCCAAGATCTTCTAACAACAGGGTCCTACGAGCAGTACTTC. The rearrangement joins TRBV4-3 to TRBJ2-7, with D possibly being TRBD1 (6 bases). The CDR3 runs to 17 residues. V gave up 0 bases and J gave up 1 base, with 16 bases separating them. The germline gives CDR1 LGHNA, CDR2 YSLEER.

The V and J genes are TRBV6-6 and TRBJ2-5; TRBD1 agrees at 10 bases. The J segment lost 5 bases and the V segment lost 5 bases, leaving 5 bases of the junction unmatched. In germline, CDR1 is MNHNY, CDR2 SVGAGI (reference sequence). The CDR3 runs 14 residues. The CDR3 DNA sequence: TGTGCCAGCAGTAAGACAGGGGGCGGTGAGACCCAGTACTTC. Translation: CASSKTGGGETQYF.

J is TRBJ2-2 and V is TRBV10-2; the D is unclear. Germline CDR1 reads WSHSY; CDR2 reads SAAADI. With 0 bases removed from V and 11 bases from J, the gap between germline ends came to 10 bases. This CDR3 spans 13 amino acids. In nucleotides, the CDR3 is TGCGCCAGCAGTGAGTCCCAGGTTCTCGAGCTGTTTTTT. It codes for CASSESQVLELFF.

The chain couples TRBV2 to TRBJ2-2, with TRBD1 matching 8 bases. Looked up from germline, CDR1 is SNHLY and CDR2 is FYNNEI. The CDR3 totals 15 residues. The V and J ends lost 7 bases and 5 bases, in that order; junction bases with no gene match: 9. CDR3 sequence: CASNTDRVGTGELFF. The CDR3 DNA sequence: TGTGCCAGCAATACGGACAGGGTTGGGACCGGGGAGCTGTTTTTT.

This chain uses TRBV4-3 with TRBJ1-4; 7 nucleotides line up with TRBD1. The CDR3 is made up of 15 amino acids. After removal of 0 bases from V and 7 bases from J, the junction contained 5 bases not matched to a gene. The germline V gene encodes CDR1 LGHNA and CDR2 YSLEER. The CDR3 DNA is TGCGCCAGCAGCCAAGAAGGGGGCGGAGGTGAAAAACTGTTTTTT. This sequence encodes CASSQEGGGGEKLFF.

This sequence joins TRBV30 and TRBJ2-2; 8 bases match TRBD1. V lost 2 bases and J lost 6; bases outside the gene matches: 11. Germline values: CDR1 GTSNPN, CDR2 SVGIG (reference sequence). This CDR3 has 16 amino acids. The CDR3 DNA reads TGTGCCTGGAGTACCCAGGGACAGGTTCTTTCCGGGGAGCTGTTTTTT. This encodes CAWSTQGQVLSGELFF.

This sequence joins TRBV2 and TRBJ2-2; 9 positions agree with TRBD2. V lost 6 bases to trimming and J lost 4 bases; unmatched junction nucleotides: 3. Germline lookup yields CDR1 SNHLY and CDR2 FYNNEI. The CDR3 is made up of 14 amino acids. Written as DNA, the CDR3 is TGTGCCAGCAGGGGCGGGGGGGCCACCGGGGAGCTGTTTTTT. It translates to CASRGGGATGELFF. The full variable domain, its missing parts supplied by reference TRBV2 and TRBJ2-2, is EPEVTQTPSHQVTQMGQEVILRCVPISNHLYFYWYRQILGQKVEFLVSFYNNEISEKSEIFDDQFSVERPDGSNFTLKIRSTKLEDSAMYFCASRGGGATGELFFGEGSRLTVL.

This clone was counted between two and nine times. The chain recombines TRBV19 with TRBJ2-7; TRBD1 aligns across 10 bases. This CDR3 is 13 amino acids long. Germline V gene sequence: CDR1 LNHDA, CDR2 SQIVND (reference sequence). Germline trimming cut 3 bases from V and 5 bases from J; bases unmatched to any gene: 1. Written as DNA, the CDR3 is TGTGCCAGTAGTATGGGACAGGGGAACGAGCAGTACTTC. Translated: CASSMGQGNEQYF.

Worth noting for this clone: The junction departs from the called germline gene at one end, perhaps through a read error. V usage is TRBV5-6 and J usage is TRBJ2-2; D remains ambiguous. The germline CDR1 and CDR2 sequences are SGHDT and YYEEEE. This CDR3 region has 14 residues. DNA of the CDR3: TGTGCCGGCAGCTTGAACAGAAACACCGGGGAGCTGTTTTTT. This encodes CAGSLNRNTGELFF.

The rearrangement links TRBV7-2 to TRBJ2-7; 7 positions match TRBD1. Germline V gene sequence: CDR1 SGHTA, CDR2 FQGNSA. CDR3 size: 15 residues. V shed 7 bases, J shed 2 bases, and the junction held 11 bases outside the gene matches. CDR3 sequence (DNA): TGTGCCAGCACCCCTGTCCCAGGGGGTGCCTACGAGCAGTACTTC. This translates into CASTPVPGGAYEQYF. The complete variable domain, with remaining parts taken from reference TRBV7-2 and TRBJ2-7, reads GAGVSQSPSNKVTEKGKDVELRCDPISGHTALYWYRQSLGQGLEFLIYFQGNSAPDKSGLPSDRFSAERTGGSVSTLTIQRTQQEDSAVYLCASTPVPGGAYEQYFGPGTRLTVT.

The V call is TRBV7-8, the J call TRBJ2-3; TRBD2 is a possible D gene (6 bases). CDR3 size: 15 residues. Germline CDR1 reads SGHVS; CDR2 reads FQNEAQ. V dropped 3 bases and J dropped 6 bases, with 16 bases sitting between them. CDR3: CASSLLELRGDTQYF. CDR3 DNA: TGTGCCAGCAGCTTGTTAGAGCTACGGGGGGATACGCAGTATTTT.

The V gene is TRBV30, the J gene TRBJ1-4; 11 bases align to TRBD1. CDR1 and CDR2 from the germline V gene are GTSNPN and SVGIG (reference sequence). J lost 8 bases, V lost 3 bases, and 5 bases had no gene match. The CDR3 sequence is 14 residues long. The CDR3 coding sequence is TGTGCCTGGAGCACCGGGACAGGGGGGGAAAAACTGTTTTTT. Translating it yields CAWSTGTGGEKLFF.

The chain carries TRBV4-2 and TRBJ1-5, with D maybe TRBD1 (6 bases). The germline gives CDR1 LGHNA, CDR2 YNFKEQ. V lost 0 bases, J lost 2 bases, and 14 bases lay in between. This CDR3 is 17 amino acids long. CDR3: CASSQDHQGSGNQPQHF. For the CDR3, the DNA is TGTGCCAGCAGCCAAGATCATCAGGGGTCGGGCAATCAGCCCCAGCATTTT.

The chain combines TRBV19 with TRBJ2-7, with D possibly being TRBD1 (5 bases). Germline V gene data show CDR1 as LNHDA and CDR2 as SQIVND (reference sequence). The CDR3 contains 13 residues. Trimming stripped 0 bases from V and 3 bases from J, with 6 bases between. CDR3 nucleotide sequence: TGTGCCAGTAGTATAGAGCAGGGCTACGAGCAGTACTTC. Translation gives CASSIEQGYEQYF.

The chain is built from TRBV5-1 and TRBJ1-2; D is undetermined. This CDR3 has 14 residues. CDR1 is SGHRS and CDR2 is YFSETQ in the germline V gene. Trimming took 4 bases from V and 1 from J, leaving 11 bases between them. CDR3 coding DNA: TGCGCCAGCAGCCTCGACATGGGTAACTATGGCTACACCTTC. It specifies CASSLDMGNYGYTF.

This clone was observed a single time. V gene TRBV7-9 combines with J gene TRBJ2-3; D possibly corresponds to TRBD2 (6 bases). The CDR3 length is 19 residues. The germline V gene encodes CDR1 SEHNR and CDR2 FQNEAQ (reference sequence). The V end lost 1 base, the J end lost 3 bases, and 23 bases lay between the germline ends. This CDR3 is CASSLGGLGSRGYTDTQYF. In nucleotides, the CDR3 is TGTGCCAGCAGCTTAGGAGGTCTAGGTAGCCGGGGGTATACAGATACGCAGTATTTT. Supplemented by reference TRBV7-9 and TRBJ2-3, the full variable domain reads DTGVSQNPRHKITKRGQNVTFRCDPISEHNRLYWYRQTLGQGPEFLTYFQNEAQLEKSRLLSDRFSAERPKGSFSTLEIQRTEQGDSAMYLCASSLGGLGSRGYTDTQYFGPGTRLTVL.

This chain connects TRBV29-1 to TRBJ1-1, with D possibly TRBD1 on 5 matching bases. CDR1 and CDR2 from the germline V gene are SQVTM and ANQGSEA. The length of the CDR3 is 14 residues. With 7 bases removed from V and 0 bases from J, the gap between germline ends came to 15 bases. CDR3 sequence: CSGVVGTLNTEAFF. As DNA, the CDR3 is TGCAGCGGTGTTGTCGGGACTTTGAACACTGAAGCTTTCTTT.